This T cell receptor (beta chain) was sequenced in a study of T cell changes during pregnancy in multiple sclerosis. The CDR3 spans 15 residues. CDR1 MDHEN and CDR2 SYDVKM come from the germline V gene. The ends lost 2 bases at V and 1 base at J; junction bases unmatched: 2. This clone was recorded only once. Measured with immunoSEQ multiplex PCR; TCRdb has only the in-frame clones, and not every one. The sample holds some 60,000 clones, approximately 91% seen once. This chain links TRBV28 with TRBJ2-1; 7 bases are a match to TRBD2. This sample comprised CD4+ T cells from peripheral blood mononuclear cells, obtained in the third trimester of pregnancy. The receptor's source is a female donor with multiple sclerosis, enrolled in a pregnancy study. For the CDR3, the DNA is TGTGCCAGCAGTTTAGGGGGGGTGTCCTACAATGAGCAGTTCTTC. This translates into CASSLGGVSYNEQFF.